This T cell receptor (beta chain) was sequenced in a study of T-cell memory formation after mild COVID-19. The study's findings and limits: The finding that pre-infection memory included some responding clones suggested that cross-reactive memory joined.

This clonotype ranks as large. Its antigen is unknown. The length of the CDR3 is 15 residues. The V end lost 2 bases, the J end lost 3 bases, and 13 bases lay between the germline ends. Per the germline V gene, CDR1 is MGHDK and CDR2 is SYGVNS. TCRdb redid the calling of the 5' RACE reads with MiXCR, one entry per CDR3 protein. The table has roughly 29,000 distinct CDR3 sequences, approximately 12% seen once. This chain links TRBV25-1 with TRBJ1-2, with a weak D call TRBD1 (5 bases). The sample taken for sequencing was PBMCs or a T cell subset sorted from them (not recorded which). This TCR was recovered from an adult woman who had mild COVID-19 (a few samples of this study predate the infection). Cell type and time point are not known. CDR3 coding DNA: TGTGCCAGCAGTGAAACTGCAGAAGGGGACTATGGCTACACCTTC. Its translation: CASSETAEGDYGYTF.